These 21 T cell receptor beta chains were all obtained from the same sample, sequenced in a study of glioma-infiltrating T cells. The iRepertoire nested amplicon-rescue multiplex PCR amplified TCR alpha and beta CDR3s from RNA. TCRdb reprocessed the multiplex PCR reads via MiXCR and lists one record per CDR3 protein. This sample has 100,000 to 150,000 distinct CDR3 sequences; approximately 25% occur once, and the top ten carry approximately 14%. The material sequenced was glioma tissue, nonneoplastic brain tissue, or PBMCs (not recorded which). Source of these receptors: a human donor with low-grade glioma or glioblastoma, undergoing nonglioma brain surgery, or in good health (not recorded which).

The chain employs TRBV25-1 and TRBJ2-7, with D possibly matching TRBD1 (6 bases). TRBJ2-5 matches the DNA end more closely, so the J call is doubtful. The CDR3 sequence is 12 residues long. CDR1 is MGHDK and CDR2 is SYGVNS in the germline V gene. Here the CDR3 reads CASTGRGATQYF. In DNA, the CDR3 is TGTGCCAGCACTGGCAGGGGAGCGACCCAGTACTTC.

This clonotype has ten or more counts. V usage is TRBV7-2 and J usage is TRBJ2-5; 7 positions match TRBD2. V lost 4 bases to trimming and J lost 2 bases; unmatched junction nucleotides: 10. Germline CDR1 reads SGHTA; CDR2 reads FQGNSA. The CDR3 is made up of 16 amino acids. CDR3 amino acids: CASSSPGLISQETQYF. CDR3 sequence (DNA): TGTGCCAGCAGCTCCCCGGGACTAATTTCTCAAGAGACCCAGTACTTC.

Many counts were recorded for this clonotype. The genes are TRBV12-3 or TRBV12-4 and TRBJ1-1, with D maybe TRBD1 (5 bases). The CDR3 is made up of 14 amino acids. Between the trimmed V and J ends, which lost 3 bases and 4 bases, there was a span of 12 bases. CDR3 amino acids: CASSLLAGSTEAFF. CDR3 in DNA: TGTGCCAGCAGTTTGTTAGCAGGGAGCACTGAAGCTTTCTTT.

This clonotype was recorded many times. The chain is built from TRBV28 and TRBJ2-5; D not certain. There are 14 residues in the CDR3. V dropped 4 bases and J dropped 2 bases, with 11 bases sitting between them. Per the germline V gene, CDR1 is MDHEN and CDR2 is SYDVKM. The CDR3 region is CASSSTPTQETQYF. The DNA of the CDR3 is TGTGCCAGCAGTTCGACCCCAACGCAAGAGACCCAGTACTTC.

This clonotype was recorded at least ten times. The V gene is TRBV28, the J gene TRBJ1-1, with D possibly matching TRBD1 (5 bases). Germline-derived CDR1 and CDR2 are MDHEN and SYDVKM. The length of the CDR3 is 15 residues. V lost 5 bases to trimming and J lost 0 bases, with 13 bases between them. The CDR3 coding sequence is TGTGCCAGCAGTCCGTGGGGCGATATGAACACTGAAGCTTTCTTT. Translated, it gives CASSPWGDMNTEAFF.

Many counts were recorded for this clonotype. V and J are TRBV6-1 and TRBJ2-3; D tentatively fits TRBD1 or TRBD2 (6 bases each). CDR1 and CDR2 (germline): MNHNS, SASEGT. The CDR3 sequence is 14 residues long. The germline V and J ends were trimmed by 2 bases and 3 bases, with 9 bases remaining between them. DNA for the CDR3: TGTGCCAGCAGTGAACAGGGGAGGACAGATACGCAGTATTTT. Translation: CASSEQGRTDTQYF.

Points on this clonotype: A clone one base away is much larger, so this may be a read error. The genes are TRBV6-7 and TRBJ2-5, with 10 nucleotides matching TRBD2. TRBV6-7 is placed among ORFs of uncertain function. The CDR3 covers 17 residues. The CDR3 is CASSYPRLAGTQETRYF. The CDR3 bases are TGTGCCAGCAGTTACCCAAGACTAGCGGGCACCCAAGAGACCCGGTACTTC.

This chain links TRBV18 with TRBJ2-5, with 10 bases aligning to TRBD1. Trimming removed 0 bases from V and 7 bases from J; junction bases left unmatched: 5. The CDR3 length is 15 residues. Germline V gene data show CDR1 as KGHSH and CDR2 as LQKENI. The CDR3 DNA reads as TGTGCCAGCTCACCACCGGGACAGGGGATGGGGACCCAGTACTTC. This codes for CASSPPGQGMGTQYF.

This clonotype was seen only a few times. CDR3 DNA sequence: TGTGCCAGCAGCCTGGACAGGGGGCCTGGAAACACCATATATTTT. Amino acid sequence: CASSLDRGPGNTIYF. The chain couples TRBV5-4 to TRBJ1-3; 11 positions agree with TRBD1. The CDR3 extends over 15 amino acids. V was clipped by 4 bases and J by 2 bases; unmatched bases: 2. In germline, CDR1 is SGHNT, CDR2 YYREEE (reference sequence).

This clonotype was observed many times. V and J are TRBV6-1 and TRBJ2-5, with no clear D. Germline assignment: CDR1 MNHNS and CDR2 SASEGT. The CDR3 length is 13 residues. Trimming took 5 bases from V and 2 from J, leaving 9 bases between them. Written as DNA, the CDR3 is TGTGCCAGCAGTTCCCGATCTCAAGAGACCCAGTACTTC. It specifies CASSSRSQETQYF.

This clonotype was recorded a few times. CDR3 in DNA: TGTGCCAGCAGCTTCGGGCTGCCCTACGAGCAGTACTTC. It codes for CASSFGLPYEQYF. This sequence joins TRBV11-1 and TRBJ2-7, with D unresolved. There are 13 residues in the CDR3. With 3 bases removed from V and 2 bases from J, the gap between germline ends came to 8 bases. Germline loops: CDR1 SGHAT, CDR2 FQDESV (reference sequence).

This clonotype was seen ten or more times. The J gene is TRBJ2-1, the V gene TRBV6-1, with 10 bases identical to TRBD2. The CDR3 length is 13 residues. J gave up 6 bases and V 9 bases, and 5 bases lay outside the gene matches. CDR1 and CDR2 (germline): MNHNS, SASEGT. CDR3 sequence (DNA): TGTGCCAGTGGACTAGCGGAGACCAATGAGCAGTTCTTC. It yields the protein CASGLAETNEQFF.

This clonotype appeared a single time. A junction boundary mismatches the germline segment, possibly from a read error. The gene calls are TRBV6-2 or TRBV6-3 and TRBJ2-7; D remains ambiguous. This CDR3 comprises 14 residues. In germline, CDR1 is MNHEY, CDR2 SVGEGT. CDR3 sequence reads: CARPSLAGPSAPSF. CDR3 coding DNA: TGTGCCCGCCCCTCCCTGGCCGGGCCCTCCGCGCCGTCCTTC.

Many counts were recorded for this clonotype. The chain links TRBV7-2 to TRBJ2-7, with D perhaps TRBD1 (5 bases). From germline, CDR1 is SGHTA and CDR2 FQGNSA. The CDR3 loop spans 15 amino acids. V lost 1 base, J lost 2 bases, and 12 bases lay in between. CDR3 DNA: TGTGCCAGCAGCTTAGACGCAGGGTTCACCTACGAGCAGTACTTC. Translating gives CASSLDAGFTYEQYF. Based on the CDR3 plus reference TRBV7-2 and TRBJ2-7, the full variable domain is GAGVSQSPSNKVTEKGKDVELRCDPISGHTALYWYRQSLGQGLEFLIYFQGNSAPDKSGLPSDRFSAERTGGSVSTLTIQRTQQEDSAVYLCASSLDAGFTYEQYFGPGTRLTVT.

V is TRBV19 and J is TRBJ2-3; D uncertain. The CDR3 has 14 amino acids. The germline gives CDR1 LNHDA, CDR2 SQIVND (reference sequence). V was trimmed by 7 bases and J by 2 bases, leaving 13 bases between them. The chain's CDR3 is CASTHGVHTDTQYF. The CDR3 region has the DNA TGTGCCAGTACCCATGGGGTACACACAGATACGCAGTATTTT.

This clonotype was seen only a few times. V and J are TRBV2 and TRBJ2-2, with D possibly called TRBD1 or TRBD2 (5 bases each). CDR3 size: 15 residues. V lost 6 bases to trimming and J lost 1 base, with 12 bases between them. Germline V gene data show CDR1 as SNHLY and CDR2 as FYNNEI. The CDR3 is CASSPGTVNTGELFF. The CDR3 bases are TGTGCCAGCAGCCCCGGGACGGTGAACACCGGGGAGCTGTTTTTT.

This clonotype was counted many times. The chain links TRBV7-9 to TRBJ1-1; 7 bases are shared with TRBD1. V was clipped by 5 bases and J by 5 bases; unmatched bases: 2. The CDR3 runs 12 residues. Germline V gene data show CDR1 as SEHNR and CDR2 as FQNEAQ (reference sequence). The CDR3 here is CASSQGGTEAFF. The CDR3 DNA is TGTGCCAGCAGCCAGGGGGGAACTGAAGCTTTCTTT.

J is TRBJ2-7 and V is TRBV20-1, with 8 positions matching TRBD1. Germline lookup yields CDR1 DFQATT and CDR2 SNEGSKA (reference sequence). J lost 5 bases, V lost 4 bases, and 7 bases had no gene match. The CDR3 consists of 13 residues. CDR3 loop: CSATDRESNEQYF. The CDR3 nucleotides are TGCAGTGCTACGGACAGGGAGAGCAACGAGCAGTACTTC.

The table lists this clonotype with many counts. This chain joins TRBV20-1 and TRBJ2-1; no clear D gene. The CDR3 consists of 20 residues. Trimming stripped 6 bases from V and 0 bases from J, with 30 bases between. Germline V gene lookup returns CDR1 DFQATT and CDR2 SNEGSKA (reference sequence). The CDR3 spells CSAPTPFLSLQLFSYNEQFF. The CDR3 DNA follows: TGCAGTGCGCCAACCCCGTTTCTCTCGCTCCAACTCTTCTCCTACAATGAGCAGTTCTTC.

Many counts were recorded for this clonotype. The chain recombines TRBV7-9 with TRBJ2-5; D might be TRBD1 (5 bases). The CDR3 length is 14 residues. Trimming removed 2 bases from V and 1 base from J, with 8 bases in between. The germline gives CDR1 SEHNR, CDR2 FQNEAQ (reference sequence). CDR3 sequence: CASSLSTAQETQYF. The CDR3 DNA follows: TGTGCCAGCAGCTTATCGACAGCCCAAGAGACCCAGTACTTC.

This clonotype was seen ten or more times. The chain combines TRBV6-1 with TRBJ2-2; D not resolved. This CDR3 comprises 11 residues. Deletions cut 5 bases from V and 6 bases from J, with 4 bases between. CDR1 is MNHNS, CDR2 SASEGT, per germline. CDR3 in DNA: TGTGCCAGCAGTTTTTCCGGGGAGCTGTTTTTT. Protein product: CASSFSGELFF.